This TCR beta chain was documented in a study of patients and donors after allogeneic stem cell transplantation. V was pared by 3 bases and J by 12 bases, with 17 bases between. The CDR3 loop spans 13 amino acids. TCRdb re-analysed the RT-PCR reads in MiXCR, keeping a single row per CDR3 protein. The sample carries over 130,000 distinct CDR3 sequences, about a third recorded once. The sequencing input was blood, either unsorted or a sorted T cell fraction (not recorded which). This sequence joins TRBV12-3 or TRBV12-4 and TRBJ1-1, with a tentative D call TRBD1 (6 bases). The TCR originated in a human donor who was either an allogeneic HSCT recipient or a stem cell or donor lymphocyte infusion donor (not recorded which). It is not recorded whose cells these are; they may come from a transplant donor. CDR3: CASSLAQGPRTFF. The CDR3 nucleotides are TGTGCCAGCAGTTTGGCGCAGGGGCCAAGGACTTTCTTT.